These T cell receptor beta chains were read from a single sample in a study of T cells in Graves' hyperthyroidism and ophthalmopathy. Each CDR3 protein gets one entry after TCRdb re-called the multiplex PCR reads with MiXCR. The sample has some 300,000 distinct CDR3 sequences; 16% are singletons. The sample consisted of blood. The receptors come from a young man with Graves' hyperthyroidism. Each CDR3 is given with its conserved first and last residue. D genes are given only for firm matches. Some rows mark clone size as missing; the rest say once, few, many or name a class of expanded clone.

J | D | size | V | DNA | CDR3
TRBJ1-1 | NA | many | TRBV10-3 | TGTGCCATCAGTGGACCGAACACTGAAGCTTTCTTT | CAISGPNTEAFF
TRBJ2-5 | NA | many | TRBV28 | TGTGCCAGCATGAAGGGGCTTGGGGAGACCCAGTACTTC | CASMKGLGETQYF
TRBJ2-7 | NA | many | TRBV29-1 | TGCAGCGTTGTATTAGTAGGTTTGGGGGAGCAGTACTTC | CSVVLVGLGEQYF
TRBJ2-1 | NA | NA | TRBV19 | TGTGCCAGTGGAAAGAGCTCCTACAATGAGCAGTTCTTC | CASGKSSYNEQFF
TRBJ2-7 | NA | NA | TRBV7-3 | TGTGCCAGCCTTTACTGGGGGGAGTTGGAATACGAGCAGTACTTC | CASLYWGELEYEQYF
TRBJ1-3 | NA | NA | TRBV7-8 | TGTGCCAGCAGCCCCGGGAGGGTTCGCTCTGGAAACACCATATATTTT | CASSPGRVRSGNTIYF
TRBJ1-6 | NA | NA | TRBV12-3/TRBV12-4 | TGTGCCAGCAGTTTCTCGGGCAGGGTTAATTCACCCCTCCACTTT | CASSFSGRVNSPLHF
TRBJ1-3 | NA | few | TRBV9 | TGTGCCAGCACTCCTTCAGTGAACTCTGGAAACACCATATATTTT | CASTPSVNSGNTIYF
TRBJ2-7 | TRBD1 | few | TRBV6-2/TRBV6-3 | TGTGCCAGCAAATTAATAGGACAGGGGAGTTCCGAGCAGTACTTC | CASKLIGQGSSEQYF
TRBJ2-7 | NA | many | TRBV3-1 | TGTGCCAGCAGCCAACGGGACTTCCCCTACGAGCAGTACTTC | CASSQRDFPYEQYF
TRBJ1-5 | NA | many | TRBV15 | TGTGCCACCAGCAGAGATCCGGGAGATCAGCCCCAGCATTTT | CATSRDPGDQPQHF
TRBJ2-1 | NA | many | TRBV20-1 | TGCAGTGCTGACTCCTCTAGCACTGAGCAGTTCTTC | CSADSSSTEQFF
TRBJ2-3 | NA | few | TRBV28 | TGTGCCACCTCCTCCGAGGGGACAAACACAGATACGCAGTATTTT | CATSSEGTNTDTQYF
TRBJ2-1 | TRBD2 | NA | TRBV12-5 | TGTGCTAGTAGTCATGGCGGGGGAAACACCAATGAGCAGTTCTTC | CASSHGGGNTNEQFF
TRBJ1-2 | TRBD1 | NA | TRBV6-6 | TGTGCCAGCAGTTACGGGACAGTCTATGGCTACACCTTC | CASSYGTVYGYTF
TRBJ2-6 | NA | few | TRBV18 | TGTGCCAGCTCACCACCGGAGGGGATAGATGGGGCCAACGTCCTGACTTTC | CASSPPEGIDGANVLTF
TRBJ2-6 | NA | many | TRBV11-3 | TGTGCCAGCAGCTCCAGGGGACGGATCTCTGGGGCCAACGTCCTGACTTTC | CASSSRGRISGANVLTF
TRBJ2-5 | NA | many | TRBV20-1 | TGCAGTGCTAGAGTTGGCGGCCGGGGTAAAGAGACCCAGTACTTC | CSARVGGRGKETQYF
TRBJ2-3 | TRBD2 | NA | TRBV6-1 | TGTGCCAGCAGCTTGAGCGGGAGGCCTAGCACAGATACGCAGTATTTT | CASSLSGRPSTDTQYF
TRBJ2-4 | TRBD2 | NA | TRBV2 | TGTGCCAGCAGCTATACCCTATTTCCCAGCGGGAGGGCCGAGGGAAACATTCAGTACTTC | CASSYTLFPSGRAEGNIQYF
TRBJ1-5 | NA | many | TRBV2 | TGTGCCAGCAGTGTATCAGCAAGTAGCAATCAGCCCCAGCATTTT | CASSVSASSNQPQHF
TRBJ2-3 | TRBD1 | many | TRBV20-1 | TGCAGTGCTACCAAACAGGGGCCTGCAGCAGATACGCAGTATTTT | CSATKQGPAADTQYF
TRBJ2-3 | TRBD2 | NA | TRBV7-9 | TGTGCCAGCAGCACTTGGGCGGGAGGGGCACCGCAGTATTTT | CASSTWAGGAPQYF
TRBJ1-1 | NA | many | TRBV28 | TGTGCCAGCAGCCCCCTAGGCCGGGGGGGAAACACTGAAGCTTTCTTT | CASSPLGRGGNTEAFF
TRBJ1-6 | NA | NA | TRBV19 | TGTGCCAGTAGTATAGATGAACGTACCCTCCACTTT | CASSIDERTLHF
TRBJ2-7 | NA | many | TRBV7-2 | TGTGCCAGCAGCCCTCAGGGGGGGTCCTACGAGCAGTACTTC | CASSPQGGSYEQYF
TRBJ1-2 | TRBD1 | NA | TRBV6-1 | TGTGCCAGCAGTTTACGGGACAGGGGGAGGAATGGCTACACCTTC | CASSLRDRGRNGYTF
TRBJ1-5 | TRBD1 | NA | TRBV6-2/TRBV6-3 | TGTGCCAGCAGTGACGACAGGGGTAAAACTCAGCCCCAGCATTTT | CASSDDRGKTQPQHF
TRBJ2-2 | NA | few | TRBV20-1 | TGCAGTGCTATAGCGGAGGGGAGAACCGGGGAGCTGTTTTTT | CSAIAEGRTGELFF
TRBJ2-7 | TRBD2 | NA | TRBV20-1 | TGCAGTGCTAGAGATAGCGCTAGCGGGTACGAGCAGTACTTC | CSARDSASGYEQYF
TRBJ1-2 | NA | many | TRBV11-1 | TGTGCCAGCAGCCCGAGACAGCATTTCTATGGCTACACCTTC | CASSPRQHFYGYTF
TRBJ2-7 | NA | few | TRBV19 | TGTGCCAGTAGTATAGGACAGCCGGAGCCCTACGAGCAGTACTTC | CASSIGQPEPYEQYF
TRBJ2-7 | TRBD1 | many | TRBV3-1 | TGTGCCAGCAGCCGAGGACAGGGGGGGTCCTACGAGCAGTATTTC | CASSRGQGGSYEQYF
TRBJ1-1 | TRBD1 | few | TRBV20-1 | TGCAGTGTGATCCAGGGGGCTTACACTGAAGCTTTCTTT | CSVIQGAYTEAFF
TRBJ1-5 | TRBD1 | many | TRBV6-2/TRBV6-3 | TGTGCCAGCAGCCCCGACAGGGGCTGGTATAGCAATCAGCCCCAGCATTTT | CASSPDRGWYSNQPQHF
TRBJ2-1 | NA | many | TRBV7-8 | TGTGCCAGCAGCCGACAGCGGGTGTCCACCAAGGAGCAGTTCTTC | CASSRQRVSTKEQFF
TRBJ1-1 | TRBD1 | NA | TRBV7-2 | TGTGCCAGCAGCTGGGCAGGGGGCACTGAAGCTTTCTTT | CASSWAGGTEAFF
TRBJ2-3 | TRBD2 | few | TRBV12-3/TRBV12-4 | TGTGCCAGCCACTCCCGACTAGCGGGAGCTCGGGGGCAGTATTTT | CASHSRLAGARGQYF
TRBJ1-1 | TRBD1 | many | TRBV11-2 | TGTGCCAGCAGCCTAGGGACAGGGGGGATTACTGAAGCTTTCTTT | CASSLGTGGITEAFF
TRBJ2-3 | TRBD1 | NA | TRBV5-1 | TGCGCCAGCAGGAAGACAGGGTTTGGCACAGATACGCAGTATTTT | CASRKTGFGTDTQYF
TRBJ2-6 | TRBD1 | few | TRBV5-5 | TGTGCCAGCAGCTCCCGGGACAGGGCATCCACCGGGGCCAACGTCCTGACTTTC | CASSSRDRASTGANVLTF
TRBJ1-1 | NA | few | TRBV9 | TGTGCCAGCAGCGTAAGGCCAGACCTCAACACTGAAGCTTTCTTT | CASSVRPDLNTEAFF
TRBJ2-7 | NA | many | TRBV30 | TGTGCCTCTGCCCCCGGACCCCACGAGCAGTACTTC | CASAPGPHEQYF
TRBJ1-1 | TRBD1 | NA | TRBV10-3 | TGTGCCACTACCCTTAGTGAGGGGGCCACTGAAGCTTTCTTT | CATTLSEGATEAFF
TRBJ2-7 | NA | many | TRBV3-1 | TGTGCCAGCAGCCAAACACCAGGGGCAGCCGTCGAGCAGTACTTC | CASSQTPGAAVEQYF
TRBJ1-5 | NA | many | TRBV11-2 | TGTGCCAGCAGCCCCACGGGGGCACATCAGCCCCAGCATTTT | CASSPTGAHQPQHF
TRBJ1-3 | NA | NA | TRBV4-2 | TGTGCCAGCAGCCAAGAGTCTGGAAACACCATATATTTT | CASSQESGNTIYF
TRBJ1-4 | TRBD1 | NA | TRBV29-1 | TGCAGCGCCTTTTCGACAGGGCGGAGTGAAAAACTGTTTTTT | CSAFSTGRSEKLFF
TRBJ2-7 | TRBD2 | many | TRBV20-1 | TGCAGTGCTAGCGCGGCCCCTAGCGGAACGATTTACGAGCAGTACTTC | CSASAAPSGTIYEQYF
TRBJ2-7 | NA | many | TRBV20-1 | TGCAGTGCTAAACAGGGACTCTACGAGCAGTACTTC | CSAKQGLYEQYF